Following are 9 T cell receptor beta chains from one sample sequenced in a study of radiotherapy plus CTLA-4 blockade in lung cancer. The assay was immunoSEQ multiplex PCR, and TCRdb's table has in-frame clones only and misses some. The data contain 40,000 to 60,000 clones, 86% of them singletons. The sequences come from peripheral blood, collected from a patient treated with radiotherapy plus ipilimumab. These receptors all stem from a human donor with non-small cell lung cancer that progressed on radiotherapy plus ipilimumab. Some clones in this sample may be carry-over from other donors' samples.

This rearrangement joins TRBV9 to TRBJ2-3, with 7 nucleotides matching TRBD1. The CDR3 spans 16 residues. Losses at the gene ends were 2 bases for V and 2 bases for J; bases not matched to a gene: 8. Germline lookup yields CDR1 SGDLS and CDR2 YYNGEE. CDR3 DNA sequence: TGTGCCAGCAGCGTGCGACAGGGCGACAACACAGATACGCAGTATTTT. Translation: CASSVRQGDNTDTQYF.

The V and J genes are TRBV10-3 and TRBJ2-3; D gene uncertain. V lost 6 bases and J lost 3, with 13 bases in between. Per germline, CDR1 ENHRY and CDR2 SYGVKD. The CDR3 extends over 14 amino acids. In DNA form, the CDR3 reads TGTGCCATCAGGTGGGCCTCTGGAACAGATACGCAGTATTTT. It is translated as CAIRWASGTDTQYF.

The genes are TRBV5-5 and TRBJ2-1, with 10 bases identical to TRBD2. Germline lookup yields CDR1 SGHKS and CDR2 YYEKEE (reference sequence). V dropped 1 base and J dropped 10; count of bases not matched to a gene: 5. The CDR3 extends over 14 amino acids. The CDR3, as DNA: TGTGCCAGCAGCTTGACTAGCGGGGAGCGGGAGCAGTTCTTC. Translating it yields CASSLTSGEREQFF. Full variable domain (missing parts from reference TRBV5-5 and TRBJ2-1): DAGVTQSPTHLIKTRGQQVTLRCSPISGHKSVSWYQQVLGQGPQFIFQYYEKEERGRGNFPDRFSARQFPNYSSELNVNALLLGDSALYLCASSLTSGEREQFFGPGTRLTVL.

This clone was seen a few times. This chain connects TRBV10-3 to TRBJ1-3; 10 bases agree with TRBD1. There are 12 residues in the CDR3. J lost 9 bases, V lost 5 bases, and 1 base had no gene match. Per the germline V gene, CDR1 is ENHRY and CDR2 is SYGVKD. CDR3 DNA: TGTGCCATCAGTAGGGACAGGGGCACCATATATTTT. Residues: CAISRDRGTIYF.

V usage is TRBV27 and J usage is TRBJ2-3, with D hard to call. The CDR3 has 14 residues. The V gene's germline CDR1 is MNHEY and CDR2 SMNVEV (reference sequence). The V gene lost 2 bases and the J gene lost 4 bases, with 10 bases spanning the gap. CDR3 in amino acids: CASSLIVSADTQYF. CDR3 nucleotides: TGTGCCAGCAGTTTAATAGTTTCGGCAGATACGCAGTATTTT.

The chain is built from TRBV5-1 and TRBJ2-3, with 14 nucleotides matching TRBD2. CDR3 length: 15 amino acids. Germline lookup yields CDR1 SGHRS and CDR2 YFSETQ. Losses at the gene ends were 4 bases for V and 6 bases for J; bases not matched to a gene: 4. CDR3 in DNA: TGCGCCAGCAGCAAGGGACTAGCGGGAGAGGATACGCAGTATTTT. Protein product: CASSKGLAGEDTQYF.

This clone appeared a single time. This chain joins TRBV6-1 and TRBJ1-4; weak D call: TRBD1 (5 bases). The CDR3 extends over 14 amino acids. The V gene's germline CDR1 is MNHNS and CDR2 SASEGT. The V and J ends lost 4 bases and 5 bases respectively, with 11 bases between them. The CDR3 here is CASSVRGGNEKLFF. The CDR3 region has the DNA TGTGCCAGCAGTGTCCGGGGGGGAAATGAAAAACTGTTTTTT.

This clone has a single count. This chain uses TRBV11-3 with TRBJ2-2; D is ambiguous. V gave up 1 base and J gave up 7 bases, with 4 bases separating them. The CDR3 consists of 12 residues. The germline gives CDR1 SGHNT, CDR2 YENEEA. The CDR3 protein is CASSLGLGELFF. CDR3 DNA sequence: TGTGCCAGCAGCTTAGGGCTCGGGGAGCTGTTTTTT.

This chain links TRBV6-6 with TRBJ2-1, with D unresolved. There are 11 residues in the CDR3. CDR1 and CDR2 from the germline V gene are MNHNY and SVGAGI (reference sequence). V was pared by 6 bases and J by 8 bases, with 8 bases between. The CDR3 is CASSTADEQFF. CDR3 in DNA: TGTGCCAGCAGCACGGCGGATGAGCAGTTCTTC.